Listed here are 27 T cell receptor beta chains from one sample, sequenced in a study of T cell responses to AZD1222 COVID-19 vaccine. Method: immunoSEQ multiplex PCR; TCRdb's copy keeps in-frame clones and lacks some. The repertoire has about 63,000 clones, roughly four fifths of them found once; the top ten carry 6.5%. The input for sequencing was peripheral blood, taken 28 days after the second AZD1222 dose. Receptor source: an adult who received the AZD1222 COVID-19 vaccine.

This clone was seen a single time. The gene calls are TRBV19 and TRBJ1-2; D ambiguous. This CDR3 spans 15 amino acids. Germline V gene data show CDR1 as LNHDA and CDR2 as SQIVND (reference sequence). Trimming took off 3 bases at V and 8 bases at J, with 19 bases between the two ends. The CDR3: CASSILWVPVEGYTF. DNA of the CDR3: TGTGCCAGTAGTATTCTTTGGGTCCCCGTCGAGGGCTACACCTTC.

The J gene is TRBJ2-5, the V gene TRBV7-2; 12 positions match TRBD2. After removal of 5 bases from V and 5 bases from J, the junction contained 6 bases not matched to a gene. There are 15 residues in the CDR3. Per the germline V gene, CDR1 is SGHTA and CDR2 is FQGNSA. The CDR3 coding sequence is TGTGCCAGCAGCGTCGGACTAGCGGGGATTGAGACCCAGTACTTC. The encoded protein is CASSVGLAGIETQYF. The full variable domain, completed using reference TRBV7-2 and TRBJ2-5, is GAGVSQSPSNKVTEKGKDVELRCDPISGHTALYWYRQSLGQGLEFLIYFQGNSAPDKSGLPSDRFSAERTGGSVSTLTIQRTQQEDSAVYLCASSVGLAGIETQYFGPGTRLLVL.

This rearrangement joins TRBV14 to TRBJ1-1; D unresolved. Germline V gene sequence: CDR1 SGHDN, CDR2 FVKESK. Between the trimmed V and J ends, which lost 1 base and 10 bases, there was a span of 16 bases. The CDR3 loop spans 14 amino acids. CDR3 residues: CASSQGGGRRRAFF. As DNA, the CDR3 is TGTGCCAGCAGCCAAGGGGGAGGCCGACGGAGAGCTTTCTTT.

This clone has a single count. The chain links TRBV24-1 to TRBJ2-4; D assignment may be TRBD1 or TRBD2 (6 bases each). CDR3 length: 13 amino acids. V shed 10 bases and J shed 6 bases, with 15 bases lying between them. CDR1 KGHDR and CDR2 SFDVKD come from the germline V gene. CDR3 bases: TGTGCCACGGGTACGGGGGCCGCAAACATTCAGTACTTC. Protein sequence: CATGTGAANIQYF.

V and J are TRBV18 and TRBJ1-1; a weak D match, TRBD1 (6 bases). The CDR3 runs 14 residues. With 3 bases removed from V and 3 bases from J, the gap between germline ends came to 11 bases. From germline, CDR1 is KGHSH and CDR2 LQKENI. This chain's CDR3 is CASSPGGGHTEAFF. CDR3 in DNA: TGTGCCAGCTCACCCGGAGGGGGACACACTGAAGCTTTCTTT.

CDR3 residues: CASSPRQQETQYF. For the CDR3, the DNA is TGTGCCAGCTCACCACGACAGCAAGAGACCCAGTACTTC. The chain uses TRBV18 and TRBJ2-5; perhaps TRBD1 as D (5 bases). V gave up 1 base and J gave up 2 bases, with 5 bases separating them. Looked up from germline, CDR1 is KGHSH and CDR2 is LQKENI. The CDR3 totals 13 residues.

This chain connects TRBV30 to TRBJ1-1; no definite D call. Germline-derived CDR1 and CDR2 are GTSNPN and SVGIG (reference sequence). The V gene lost 7 bases and the J gene lost 11 bases, with 20 bases spanning the gap. The CDR3 consists of 12 residues. CDR3 amino acids: CALALSPGGAFF. In DNA, the CDR3 is TGTGCCTTGGCCCTATCCCCAGGTGGCGCTTTCTTT.

The chain joins TRBV19 to TRBJ2-1; 8 nucleotides match TRBD2. The CDR3 sequence is 15 residues long. V dropped 9 bases and J dropped 0; count of bases not matched to a gene: 7. Germline values: CDR1 LNHDA, CDR2 SQIVND (reference sequence). CDR3 nucleotide sequence: TGTGCCAGCGACAGCGGGGGCTCCTCCTACAATGAGCAGTTCTTC. This encodes CASDSGGSSYNEQFF. Variable domain in full (rest from reference TRBV19 and TRBJ2-1): DGGITQSPKYLFRKEGQNVTLSCEQNLNHDAMYWYRQDPGQGLRLIYYSQIVNDFQKGDIAEGYSVSREKKESFPLTVTSAQKNPTAFYLCASDSGGSSYNEQFFGPGTRLTVL.

The CDR3 here is CASSLGLGGVYGYTF. CDR3 sequence (DNA): TGTGCCAGCAGTTTAGGTCTAGGGGGAGTCTATGGCTACACCTTC. This chain uses TRBV27 with TRBJ1-2, with a possible D match to TRBD1 (6 bases). The CDR3 sequence is 15 residues long. The germline V gene encodes CDR1 MNHEY and CDR2 SMNVEV (reference sequence). V dropped 2 bases and J dropped 4 bases, with 14 bases sitting between them.

This chain uses TRBV15 with TRBJ2-3, with D perhaps TRBD2 (5 bases). V was trimmed by 3 bases and J by 2 bases, leaving 24 bases between them. The CDR3 is 19 residues long. The germline V gene has CDR1 LNHNV and CDR2 YYDKDF (reference sequence). The CDR3 region is CATSRRVGLGYEYTDTQYF. CDR3 coding DNA: TGTGCCACCAGCAGGAGGGTAGGCTTGGGATATGAGTACACAGATACGCAGTATTTT.

This clone was counted once. The CDR3 DNA sequence: TGTGCCAGCAGCCTGACTAGCGGGGCCCTGGATACGCAGTATTTT. Its translation: CASSLTSGALDTQYF. The rearrangement joins TRBV3-1 (or the pseudogene TRBV3-2) to TRBJ2-3; 11 nucleotides match TRBD2. The V segment lost 4 bases and the J segment 6 bases; nucleotides outside the gene matches: 6. This CDR3 comprises 15 residues. The germline V gene encodes CDR1 LGHDT and CDR2 YNNKEL (reference sequence).

Only a few counts were recorded for this clone. This chain connects TRBV5-4 to TRBJ1-1, with TRBD1 as a possible D gene (5 bases). Trimming shortened V by 2 bases and J by 1 base, and 12 bases separated the two germline ends. Germline values: CDR1 SGHNT, CDR2 YYREEE (reference sequence). This CDR3 region has 15 residues. The CDR3 DNA reads as TGTGCCAGCAGCTTTGGAGGGAGGGGGAACACTGAAGCTTTCTTT. This encodes CASSFGGRGNTEAFF.

The chain joins TRBV5-1 to TRBJ2-2; a weak D match, TRBD2 (5 bases). Germline V gene sequence: CDR1 SGHRS, CDR2 YFSETQ. This CDR3 has 14 amino acids. V shed 6 bases and J shed 4 bases, with 13 bases lying between them. CDR3 bases: TGCGCCAGCAAGAGGGCGGGTGGCACCGGGGAGCTGTTTTTT. The encoded protein is CASKRAGGTGELFF.

This clone was detected only a few times. The chain uses TRBV21-1 and TRBJ2-5; TRBD2 is the table's D call, not checked against the DNA. TRBV21-1 is flagged as a pseudogene. The CDR3 loop spans 16 amino acids. DNA of the CDR3: TGTGCCAGCAGCAAAGACCAGCGGGGGGTTCAAGAGACCCAGTACTTC. Its translation: CASSKDQRGVQETQYF.

The genes are TRBV7-2 and TRBJ2-5, with TRBD1 matching 7 bases. J was trimmed by 5 bases and V by 1 base; bases with no gene match: 7. This CDR3 is 15 amino acids long. The germline gives CDR1 SGHTA, CDR2 FQGNSA. The CDR3 DNA follows: TGTGCCAGCAGCTTAGAAGTACAGGGGCTTGAGACCCAGTACTTC. Translation gives CASSLEVQGLETQYF.

The gene calls are TRBV19 and TRBJ1-2, with a possible D match to TRBD1 (5 bases). V was shortened by 7 bases and J by 2 bases, with 14 bases between the two germline ends. Germline CDR1 and CDR2: LNHDA and SQIVND (reference sequence). CDR3 length: 14 residues. CDR3 residues: CASKEAGRNYGYTF. CDR3 bases: TGTGCCAGTAAGGAAGCAGGGAGGAACTATGGCTACACCTTC.

V usage is TRBV15 and J usage is TRBJ1-3; D is undetermined. The CDR3 runs 15 residues. CDR1 is LNHNV and CDR2 is YYDKDF in the germline V gene (reference sequence). The V gene lost 0 bases and the J gene lost 0 bases, with 6 bases spanning the gap. In DNA, the CDR3 is TGTGCCACCAGCAGAGAACGGAGCTCTGGAAACACCATATATTTT. Residues: CATSRERSSGNTIYF.

V gene TRBV7-2 combines with J gene TRBJ1-6; TRBD1 is a possible D gene (5 bases). This CDR3 comprises 14 residues. Trimming stripped 10 bases from V and 12 bases from J, with 22 bases between. Germline values: CDR1 SGHTA, CDR2 FQGNSA. DNA for the CDR3: TGTGCCACCCAACCGGGGCAGGGACGAAGACCCCTCCACTTT. Residues: CATQPGQGRRPLHF.

This clone was seen once. The chain links TRBV10-3 to TRBJ2-2, with TRBD1 identical over 8 bases. V dropped 0 bases and J dropped 7; count of bases not matched to a gene: 10. CDR3 length: 17 residues. From germline, CDR1 is ENHRY and CDR2 SYGVKD. CDR3 in amino acids: CAISESKVFRGHGELFF. The CDR3 bases are TGTGCCATCAGTGAGTCGAAGGTCTTCAGGGGGCACGGGGAGCTGTTTTTT.

This chain joins TRBV19 and TRBJ2-1; 8 bases are a match to TRBD1. In germline, CDR1 is LNHDA, CDR2 SQIVND (reference sequence). The CDR3 sequence is 15 residues long. The V segment lost 5 bases and the J segment 3 bases; nucleotides outside the gene matches: 6. The CDR3 reads CASSGAGGYYNEQFF. The CDR3 DNA follows: TGTGCCAGTAGTGGGGCAGGGGGCTACTACAATGAGCAGTTCTTC.

This clone has more than one count but fewer than ten. The rearrangement uses TRBV14 and TRBJ2-5; TRBD1 might be the D (5 bases). Germline values: CDR1 SGHDN, CDR2 FVKESK. This CDR3 is 15 amino acids long. Trimming pared 1 base from V and 2 bases from J, leaving 11 bases between. The CDR3 DNA reads TGTGCCAGCAGCCAAGTAGGGGCGAGTCAAGAGACCCAGTACTTC. Amino acid sequence: CASSQVGASQETQYF.

In regard to this clone: Other nucleotide sequences from this sample produce the same CDR3. The chain combines TRBV5-4 with TRBJ2-3, with D unresolved. Trimming pared 0 bases from V and 1 base from J, leaving 3 bases between. The CDR3 has 13 residues. Germline V gene data show CDR1 as SGHNT and CDR2 as YYREEE (reference sequence). The CDR3 DNA reads as TGTGCCAGCAGCTTGGCGGGCACAGATACGCAGTATTTT. Protein sequence: CASSLAGTDTQYF.

DNA of the CDR3: TGTGCCAGCGCCGGGGATACTGGAAACACCATATATTTT. Amino acid sequence: CASAGDTGNTIYF. The rearrangement uses TRBV6-5 and TRBJ1-3; no clear D gene. Germline V gene data show CDR1 as MNHEY and CDR2 as SVGAGI. The V gene lost 8 bases and the J gene lost 2 bases, with 10 bases spanning the gap. The CDR3 is 13 amino acids.

The J gene is TRBJ2-3, the V gene TRBV12-3 or TRBV12-4, with D perhaps TRBD2 (5 bases). Trimming shortened V by 8 bases and J by 5 bases, and 14 bases separated the two germline ends. The CDR3 extends over 13 amino acids. CDR3 sequence reads: CASGGRLEDTQYF. CDR3 DNA sequence: TGTGCCAGCGGAGGTCGGTTGGAAGATACGCAGTATTTT.

This clone was picked up one time. V usage is TRBV27 and J usage is TRBJ1-5; no clear D gene. CDR3 length: 15 residues. Trimming removed 4 bases at V and 0 bases at J, with 10 bases between. Looked up from germline, CDR1 is MNHEY and CDR2 is SMNVEV (reference sequence). CDR3 in DNA: TGTGCCAGCAGTTATGACGGAAATAGCAATCAGCCCCAGCATTTT. It encodes CASSYDGNSNQPQHF.

The chain links TRBV10-3 to TRBJ2-2; 8 nucleotides line up with TRBD2. The CDR3 loop spans 16 amino acids. Per the germline V gene, CDR1 is ENHRY and CDR2 is SYGVKD. Germline trimming cut 2 bases from V and 6 bases from J; bases unmatched to any gene: 8. The DNA of the CDR3 is TGTGCCATCAGTGAGGGAAGGACCGGGGGGGCCGGGGAGCTGTTTTTT. Its translation is CAISEGRTGGAGELFF.

The genes are TRBV7-2 and TRBJ2-7; D is unclear. The CDR3 runs 11 residues. Trimming removed 6 bases at V and 3 bases at J, with 6 bases between. Germline V gene sequence: CDR1 SGHTA, CDR2 FQGNSA. The CDR3 reads CASSNFYEQYF. CDR3 DNA: TGTGCCAGCAGTAACTTCTACGAGCAGTACTTC.